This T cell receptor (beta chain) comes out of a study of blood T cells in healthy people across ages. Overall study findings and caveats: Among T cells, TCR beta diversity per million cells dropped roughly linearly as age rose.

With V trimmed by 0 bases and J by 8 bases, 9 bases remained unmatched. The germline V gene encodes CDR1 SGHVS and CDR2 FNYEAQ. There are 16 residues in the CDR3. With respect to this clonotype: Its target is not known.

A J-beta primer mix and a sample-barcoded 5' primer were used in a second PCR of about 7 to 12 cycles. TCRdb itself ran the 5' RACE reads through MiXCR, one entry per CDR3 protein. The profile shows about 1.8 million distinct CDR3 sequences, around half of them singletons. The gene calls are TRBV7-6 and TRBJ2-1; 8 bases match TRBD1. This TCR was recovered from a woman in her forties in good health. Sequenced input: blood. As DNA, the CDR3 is TGTGCCAGCAGCTTAGCCGAGAGACAGGGGAGATATGAGCAGTTCTTC. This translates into CASSLAERQGRYEQFF.